The present T cell receptor (beta chain) was sequenced within a study of graft-versus-host responses after intestinal transplantation. CDR1 is MGHRA and CDR2 is YSYEKL in the germline V gene. The ends were cut back, 0 bases at V and 0 bases at J, with 3 bases in the middle. The CDR3 is made up of 15 amino acids. The assay was immunoSEQ multiplex PCR, and TCRdb's table has in-frame clones only and misses some. This sample yields 45,000 to 55,000 clones, of which under 95% are seen a single time; roughly 5.5% belongs to the top ten. The material was PBMCs, obtained approximately 660 days after intestinal transplant. The V gene is TRBV4-1, the J gene TRBJ2-6; no clear D gene. The source is a human patient who received an intestinal transplant, so some T cells may come from the graft donor. The CDR3 loop is CASSQDSSGANVLTF. The CDR3 DNA reads as TGCGCCAGCAGCCAAGACAGCTCTGGGGCCAACGTCCTGACTTTC.